This TCR beta chain was identified in a study of blood T cell repertoires in COVID-19. Across the whole study: Collection of acute and convalescent COVID-19 samples took place in the United States, Italy and Spain. From T cells, B-cell-depleted T cells, or PBMCs came the material, which was cDNA or gDNA.

The protocol was immunoSEQ multiplex PCR, while the TCRdb copy is restricted to in-frame clones and leaves out a portion. This table holds 65,000 to 75,000 clones, about 91% found once. The V end was cut by 4 bases, the J end by 11 bases, with 13 bases between. Germline CDR1 SGDLS, CDR2 YYNGEE. This CDR3 comprises 13 residues. The sample comprised peripheral blood. The chain carries TRBV9 and TRBJ1-6; D uncertain. This sequence was found in a human donor with active COVID-19. The donor label of this sample is uncertain. The CDR3 bases are TGTGCCAGCAGCCCAACGGAGCGGACACCCCTCCACTTT. The encoded protein is CASSPTERTPLHF.